This T cell receptor (beta chain) was documented in a study of blood T cell repertoires in COVID-19. Study background: PBMCs, B-cell-depleted T cells, or T cells provided the cDNA or gDNA that made up the material.

Clones were read by immunoSEQ multiplex PCR, and TCRdb kept only the in-frame ones, dropping some. The repertoire holds some 96,000 clones, with more than 75% as singletons. V was cut by 0 bases and J by 5 bases, with 14 bases left in between. Germline lookup yields CDR1 SGHRS and CDR2 YFSETQ. The CDR3 extends over 15 amino acids. V usage is TRBV5-1 and J usage is TRBJ1-2, with D uncertain. Sequencing input: peripheral blood. The receptor's source is a man in his fifties with acute or convalescent COVID-19. The CDR3 reads CASSLVPGARYGYTF. CDR3 in DNA: TGCGCCAGCAGCTTGGTTCCGGGAGCGAGATATGGCTACACCTTC.